The 19 T cell receptor beta chains listed next were all sequenced from one sample in a study of blood T cell repertoires in COVID-19. Method: immunoSEQ multiplex PCR; TCRdb's copy keeps in-frame clones and lacks some. The sample contains a few hundred thousand clones, about 90% of which appear only once. Material for sequencing was PBMCs or T cells enriched from blood (not recorded which). These TCRs come from a woman aged 60-75 years who had recovered from COVID-19.

The chain recombines TRBV11-2 with TRBJ2-7, with 10 bases lining up with TRBD2. The junction had 7 bases not matched to a gene; V was cut back by 1 base and J by 1 base. The germline CDR1 and CDR2 sequences are SGHAT and FQNNGV. The CDR3 is made up of 17 amino acids. CDR3 sequence reads: CASSLVPAGGLSYEQYF. In DNA form, the CDR3 reads TGTGCCAGCAGCTTAGTACCAGCGGGGGGGCTGTCCTACGAGCAGTACTTC.

The genes are TRBV28 and TRBJ2-4; 7 bases map to TRBD1. The CDR3 is 19 residues long. Per the germline V gene, CDR1 is MDHEN and CDR2 is SYDVKM. With 3 bases clipped from V and 0 bases from J, the junction kept 14 bases outside the gene matches. CDR3 sequence reads: CASSFAAGQVGIAKNIQYF. Written as DNA, the CDR3 is TGTGCCAGCAGTTTTGCTGCAGGACAGGTGGGTATAGCCAAAAACATTCAGTACTTC.

This chain joins TRBV5-1 and TRBJ2-3, with a weak D call TRBD1 (7 bases). V dropped 1 base and J dropped 6 bases, with 18 bases sitting between them. CDR1 and CDR2 from the germline V gene are SGHRS and YFSETQ. The CDR3 is 16 amino acids. The CDR3 loop is CASSLSRQGGPDTQYF. CDR3 sequence (DNA): TGCGCCAGCAGCTTGTCCCGACAGGGAGGTCCCGATACGCAGTATTTT.

The chain is built from TRBV19 and TRBJ1-6; 10 bases map to TRBD1. V lost 6 bases to trimming and J lost 11 bases; unmatched junction nucleotides: 7. The CDR3 spans 14 residues. Germline V gives CDR1 LNHDA, CDR2 SQIVND (reference sequence). CDR3 DNA: TGTGCCAGTAGGATGGGACAGGGGTCCACACCCCTCCACTTT. It yields the protein CASRMGQGSTPLHF.

V usage is TRBV30 and J usage is TRBJ2-1; 11 bases are a match to TRBD2. Looked up from germline, CDR1 is GTSNPN and CDR2 is SVGIG (reference sequence). This CDR3 region has 19 residues. J lost 0 bases, V lost 2 bases, and 12 bases had no gene match. The CDR3 coding sequence is TGTGCCTGGAGTTTTACCGGGACTAGCGGTTGGAGCTCCTACAATGAGCAGTTCTTC. Protein sequence: CAWSFTGTSGWSSYNEQFF.

The V gene is TRBV11-3, the J gene TRBJ2-5, with 11 nucleotides matching TRBD2. The germline gives CDR1 SGHNT, CDR2 YENEEA. The CDR3 sequence is 16 residues long. J lost 4 bases, V lost 7 bases, and 11 bases had no gene match. CDR3 coding DNA: TGTGCCAGCACATTCAAACTAGCGGGAGTTGTAGAGACCCAGTACTTC. Its translation: CASTFKLAGVVETQYF.

The chain joins TRBV7-9 to TRBJ1-1; D is uncertain. V was clipped by 5 bases and J by 7 bases, with 8 bases between them. This CDR3 region has 11 residues. Germline CDR1 reads SEHNR; CDR2 reads FQNEAQ (reference sequence). CDR3 loop: CASSTRSEAFF. The CDR3 bases are TGTGCCAGCAGCACCCGGAGTGAAGCTTTCTTT. The full variable domain, completed using reference TRBV7-9 and TRBJ1-1, is DTGVSQNPRHKITKRGQNVTFRCDPISEHNRLYWYRQTLGQGPEFLTYFQNEAQLEKSRLLSDRFSAERPKGSFSTLEIQRTEQGDSAMYLCASSTRSEAFFGQGTRLTVV.

The chain couples TRBV7-9 to TRBJ1-1, with D tentatively TRBD1 (6 bases). CDR3 length: 14 amino acids. Germline CDR1 is SEHNR and CDR2 is FQNEAQ (reference sequence). V was trimmed by 8 bases and J by 1 base, leaving 14 bases between them. The chain's CDR3 is CASAQDSSNTEAFF. The CDR3 coding sequence is TGTGCCAGCGCCCAGGACAGCTCGAACACTGAAGCTTTCTTT.

The gene calls are TRBV27 and TRBJ1-1; 8 bases are shared with TRBD1. Germline CDR1 reads MNHEY; CDR2 reads SMNVEV (reference sequence). The CDR3 is made up of 12 amino acids. The J segment lost 12 bases and the V segment lost 2 bases, leaving 5 bases of the junction unmatched. CDR3 in amino acids: CASSLGQGETFF. In DNA form, the CDR3 reads TGTGCCAGCAGTTTAGGACAGGGAGAAACTTTCTTT.

J is TRBJ1-2 and V is TRBV3-1 (or the pseudogene TRBV3-2), with a possible D match to TRBD1 (5 bases). The CDR3 extends over 19 amino acids. V shed 4 bases and J shed 4 bases, with 28 bases lying between them. Germline V gives CDR1 LGHDT, CDR2 YNNKEL (reference sequence). Here the CDR3 reads CASSRTSGGGGTISYGYTF. In DNA form, the CDR3 reads TGTGCCAGCAGCCGGACCTCGGGGGGAGGAGGAACTATTAGCTATGGCTACACCTTC.

This clone was recorded only once. The gene calls are TRBV19 and TRBJ1-2, with D unresolved. This CDR3 region has 15 residues. The germline V gene has CDR1 LNHDA and CDR2 SQIVND (reference sequence). Between the trimmed V and J ends, which lost 3 bases and 8 bases, there was a span of 19 bases. The CDR3 nucleotides read TGTGCCAGTAGTATCCCAGCGGTTGGGCCGGCAGGCTACACCTTC. Residues: CASSIPAVGPAGYTF.

The V gene is TRBV11-3, the J gene TRBJ2-7; possible D gene TRBD2, 5 bases. From germline, CDR1 is SGHNT and CDR2 YENEEA. V dropped 3 bases and J dropped 3 bases, with 15 bases sitting between them. This CDR3 spans 15 amino acids. This CDR3 reads CASSFSSDSLYEQYF. The CDR3 region has the DNA TGTGCCAGCAGCTTTAGTAGCGACTCACTCTACGAGCAGTACTTC.

The rearrangement links TRBV5-1 to TRBJ1-5; D perhaps matches TRBD1 (5 bases). V shed 0 bases and J shed 2 bases, with 9 bases lying between them. Germline V lookup: CDR1 SGHRS, CDR2 YFSETQ. The CDR3 runs to 15 residues. The CDR3 bases are TGCGCCAGCAGCTTGGGCCCGGGGGGCAATCAGCCCCAGCATTTT. Translation gives CASSLGPGGNQPQHF.

The chain combines TRBV2 with TRBJ2-1; D uncertain. The CDR3 is 13 residues long. In germline, CDR1 is SNHLY, CDR2 FYNNEI. The V end was cut by 4 bases, the J end by 3 bases, with 7 bases between. DNA of the CDR3: TGTGCCAGCAGTGTCTTCTTCTACAATGAGCAGTTCTTC. Translating gives CASSVFFYNEQFF.

The J gene is TRBJ1-2, the V gene TRBV5-1; TRBD1 matches at 8 bases. CDR3 length: 15 residues. The V and J ends lost 2 bases and 3 bases, in that order; junction bases with no gene match: 6. Germline CDR1 SGHRS, CDR2 YFSETQ. Written as DNA, the CDR3 is TGCGCCAGCAGCTTAGACAGGGGAACTCACTATGGCTACACCTTC. This gives the protein CASSLDRGTHYGYTF. Variable domain in full (rest from reference TRBV5-1 and TRBJ1-2): KAGVTQTPRYLIKTRGQQVTLSCSPISGHRSVSWYQQTPGQGLQFLFEYFSETQRNKGNFPGRFSGRQFSNSRSEMNVSTLELGDSALYLCASSLDRGTHYGYTFGSGTRLTVV.

This chain joins TRBV7-2 and TRBJ1-2; D unclear. CDR3 length: 14 amino acids. Germline CDR1 reads SGHTA; CDR2 reads FQGNSA. Between the trimmed V and J ends, which lost 0 bases and 0 bases, there was a span of 5 bases. CDR3 coding DNA: TGTGCCAGCAGCTTAGCCGGGGCTAACTATGGCTACACCTTC. Its protein is CASSLAGANYGYTF.

The chain carries TRBV28 and TRBJ2-5; D unresolved. CDR3 length equals 12 residues. Germline loops: CDR1 MDHEN, CDR2 SYDVKM. V lost 9 bases and J 2 bases, leaving 10 bases between the germline ends. The CDR3 sequence: CASLDLQETQYF. In DNA form, the CDR3 reads TGTGCCAGTTTAGACTTGCAAGAGACCCAGTACTTC.

The rearrangement links TRBV19 to TRBJ1-5; D unclear. This CDR3 has 15 amino acids. V dropped 3 bases and J dropped 3 bases, with 12 bases sitting between them. Germline lookup yields CDR1 LNHDA and CDR2 SQIVND (reference sequence). CDR3 DNA sequence: TGTGCCAGTAGTATTCGTCGAGGCCCCAATCAGCCCCAGCATTTT. It yields the protein CASSIRRGPNQPQHF.

This chain uses TRBV2 with TRBJ1-2; 7 nucleotides agree with TRBD1. Germline V gene data show CDR1 as SNHLY and CDR2 as FYNNEI. This CDR3 is built from 14 residues. V shed 3 bases and J 8 bases; nucleotides not matched to a gene: 9. The CDR3 coding sequence is TGTGCCAGCAGTGATTCCCGACAGGGATGGGGCTACACCTTC. Translation gives CASSDSRQGWGYTF.